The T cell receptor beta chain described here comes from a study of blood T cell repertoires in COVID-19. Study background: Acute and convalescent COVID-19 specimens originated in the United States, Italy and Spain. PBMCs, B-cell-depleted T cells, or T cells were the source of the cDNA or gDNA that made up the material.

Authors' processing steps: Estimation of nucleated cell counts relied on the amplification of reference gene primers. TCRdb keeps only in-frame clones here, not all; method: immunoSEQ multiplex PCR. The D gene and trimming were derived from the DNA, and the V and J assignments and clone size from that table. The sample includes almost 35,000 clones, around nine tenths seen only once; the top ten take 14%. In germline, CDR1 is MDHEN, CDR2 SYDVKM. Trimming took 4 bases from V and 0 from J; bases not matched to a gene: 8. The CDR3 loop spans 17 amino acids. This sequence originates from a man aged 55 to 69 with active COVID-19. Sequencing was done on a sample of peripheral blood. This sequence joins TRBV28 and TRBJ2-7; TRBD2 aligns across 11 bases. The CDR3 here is CASSSRLAGYNSYEQYF. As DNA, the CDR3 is TGTGCCAGCAGTTCCCGACTAGCGGGATATAACTCCTACGAGCAGTACTTC.